Sequencing of this TCR beta chain was carried out in a study of blood T cell repertoires in COVID-19. Cohorts were assigned according to the clinical history that participants reported. Data came from immunoSEQ multiplex PCR; TCRdb stores just in-frame clones and leaves some out. Seen here are roughly 180,000 clones, around 82% observed once, and the top ten hold 3.6%. Germline lookup yields CDR1 MNHEY and CDR2 SVGEGT. V gave up 4 bases and J gave up 1 base, with 8 bases separating them. CDR3 size: 14 residues. This chain joins TRBV6-2 or TRBV6-3 and TRBJ1-5, with D unclear. Sequencing was carried out using PBMCs or T cells enriched from blood (not recorded which). The source of this sequence is a woman aged 50 to 60 in a cohort exposed to, infected with or recovered from COVID-19 (not recorded which). This CDR3 is CASSSVQSNQPQHF. The CDR3 coding sequence is TGTGCCAGCAGTTCTGTGCAGAGCAATCAGCCCCAGCATTTT.